This T cell receptor (beta chain) was identified in a study of T cell repertoires in cytomegalovirus infection. Study details: Based on public TCR beta signatures, there were indications of CMV infection and of a matching HLA type. Findings and caveats of the study: What dominated the ex vivo response were HLA-C-restricted CMV-specific TCR beta clonotypes. There were carriers of CMV plus the relevant HLA, and cumulative public TCR beta family frequency identified them.

The CDR3 is 11 residues long. The V gene lost 3 bases and the J gene lost 5 bases, with 3 bases spanning the gap. Germline V gene lookup returns CDR1 LGHNA and CDR2 YNFKEQ. TCRdb recomputed calls from the reads with MiXCR, one row per CDR3 protein. The table lists hundreds of thousands of distinct CDR3 sequences, 30% to 40% of them singletons. A note on this clonotype: Its target is not known.

Sequences were obtained from PBMCs. This TCR was sampled from a human donor in good health (CMV status not recorded). Some clones in this sample may be carry-over from other donors' samples. This chain links TRBV4-2 with TRBJ2-3; D gene ambiguous. The CDR3 DNA follows: TGTGCCAGCAGCCAGCGAGATACGCAGTATTTT. As protein: CASSQRDTQYF.